Included here is one T cell receptor (beta chain) sequence, with context. Germline CDR1 is SEHNR and CDR2 is FQNEAQ (reference sequence). The junction had 17 bases not matched to a gene; V was cut back by 4 bases and J by 6 bases. The CDR3 is made up of 17 amino acids. The data originate from a study of PD-L1 blockade in urothelial cancer. In the study overall: The patients had undergone anywhere from 0 to 3 prior chemotherapy regimens. Samples came from 3 weeks, at the second dose, and 6 weeks into treatment.

Documented time point: pretreatment peripheral blood. Only in-frame clones appear in the TCRdb table, and some are missing; sequencing was by immunoSEQ multiplex PCR. This table has about 130,000 clones, about 88% appearing once. The source material was PBMCs, sampled around atezolizumab (anti-PD-L1) treatment. The chain employs TRBV7-9 and TRBJ1-1; 7 positions agree with TRBD1. The origin of this receptor is a man between 50 and 59 years old with urothelial cancer. The CDR3 spells CASSSTRTGQSGPEAFF. For the CDR3, the DNA is TGTGCCAGCAGCTCGACAAGGACAGGCCAAAGTGGACCTGAAGCTTTCTTT.